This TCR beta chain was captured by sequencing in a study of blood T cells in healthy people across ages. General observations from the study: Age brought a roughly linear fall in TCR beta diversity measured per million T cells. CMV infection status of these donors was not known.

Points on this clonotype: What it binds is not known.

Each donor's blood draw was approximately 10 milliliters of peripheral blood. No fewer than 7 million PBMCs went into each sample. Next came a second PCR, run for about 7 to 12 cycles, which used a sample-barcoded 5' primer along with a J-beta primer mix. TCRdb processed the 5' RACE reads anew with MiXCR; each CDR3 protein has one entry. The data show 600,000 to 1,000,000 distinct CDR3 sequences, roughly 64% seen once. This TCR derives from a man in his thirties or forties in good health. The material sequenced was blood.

The CDR3 DNA sequence: TGTGCCAGCAGAGCGGACTCTGGGGCCAACGTCCTGACTTTC. It codes for CASRADSGANVLTF. The chain employs TRBV4-2 and TRBJ2-6, with D possibly being TRBD2 (5 bases). Trimming cost V 6 bases and J 0 bases, with 6 bases left between them. The CDR3 totals 14 residues. Germline V CDR1 and CDR2: LGHNA, YNFKEQ.